These 4 T cell receptor beta chains share one sample of origin, sequenced in a study of vaccination effects on CD4 cells after COVID-19. Viral peptide pool expansion of antigen-specific CD4+ T cells preceded sequencing in the ViraFEST assay. Following 10 days of culture, CD4+ T cells were isolated. The study found no prior SARS-CoV-2 infection in the vaccine recipients, who tested negative for nucleocapsid antibodies. The antigens these receptors bind are not known. Clones were sequenced by immunoSEQ multiplex PCR, and TCRdb holds only the in-frame ones, with some missing. In the table there are tens of thousands of clones, approximately 70% of which are singletons. Sequences were derived from CD4+ T cells from PBMCs cultured with SARS-CoV-2 spike peptides, sampled before COVID-19 vaccination. The receptors were gathered from a human donor who received a COVID-19 vaccine.

This sequence joins TRBV15 and TRBJ2-3; no firm D call. The CDR3 runs to 15 residues. With 1 base removed from V and 2 bases from J, the gap between germline ends came to 10 bases. CDR1 and CDR2 (germline): LNHNV, YYDKDF (reference sequence). This chain's CDR3 is CATSRGLHYTDTQYF. The CDR3 coding sequence is TGTGCCACCAGCAGAGGACTCCACTACACAGATACGCAGTATTTT.

V usage is TRBV10-1 and J usage is TRBJ2-5, with D perhaps TRBD2 (5 bases). V was shortened by 6 bases and J by 5 bases, with 19 bases between the two germline ends. This CDR3 contains 15 residues. The germline V gene has CDR1 WNHNN and CDR2 SYGVQD (reference sequence). The DNA of the CDR3 is TGCGCCAGCAGACACCCCTCCCGGCGGAGGGAGACCCAGTACTTC. It is translated as CASRHPSRRRETQYF.

The chain carries TRBV2 and TRBJ1-5, with 9 bases lining up with TRBD1. The J segment lost 1 base and the V segment lost 4 bases, leaving 14 bases of the junction unmatched. The CDR3 has 19 residues. From germline, CDR1 is SNHLY and CDR2 FYNNEI. CDR3 sequence reads: CASSVLWTGVQRSNQPQHF. The CDR3 bases are TGTGCCAGCAGTGTTTTGTGGACAGGGGTGCAGAGGAGCAATCAGCCCCAGCATTTT.

This sequence joins TRBV30 and TRBJ1-1; D not certain. Germline values: CDR1 GTSNPN, CDR2 SVGIG (reference sequence). This CDR3 comprises 17 residues. V lost 0 bases to trimming and J lost 1 base, with 18 bases between them. The CDR3, as DNA: TGTGCCTGGAGTGTACTTCGATCGGTGCCGGCGAACACTGAAGCTTTCTTT. Translating it yields CAWSVLRSVPANTEAFF.